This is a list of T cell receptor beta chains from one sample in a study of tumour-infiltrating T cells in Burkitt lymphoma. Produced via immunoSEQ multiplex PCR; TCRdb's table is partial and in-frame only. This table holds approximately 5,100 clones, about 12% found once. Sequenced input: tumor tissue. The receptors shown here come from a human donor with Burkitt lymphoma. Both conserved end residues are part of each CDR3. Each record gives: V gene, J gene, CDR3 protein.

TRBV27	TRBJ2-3	CASSLGSGSTDTQYF
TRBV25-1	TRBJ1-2	CASSALTGYDYGYTF
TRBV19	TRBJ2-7	CASNFRLAGYEQYF
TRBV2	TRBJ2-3	CASSERGNTDTQYF
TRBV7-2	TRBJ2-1	CASSLALDEQFF
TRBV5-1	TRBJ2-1	CASSALREQFF
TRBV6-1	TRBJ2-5	CASSESAWGETQYF
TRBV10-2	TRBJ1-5	CASTPTGGQPQHF
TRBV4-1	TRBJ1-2	CASSQDRQGLGGYTF
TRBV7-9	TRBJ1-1	CASSLITGRHTEAFF
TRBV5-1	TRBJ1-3	CASSLVGTSGNTIYF
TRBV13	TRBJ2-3	CASSLGVSGGLGDTQYF